This T cell receptor (beta chain) was identified during a study of cytomegalovirus exposure and HLA in healthy donors. Findings and limits, study-wide: Earlier findings revealed that most TCR beta V segments proved productive either about 87% or about 30% of the time. According to reports, the classifier identified cytomegalovirus status with high specificity and sensitivity. Researchers catalogued roughly 170 TCR beta chains as cytomegalovirus-associated. In a later analysis, a missense DCLRE1C variant was linked to TCR beta V- and J-gene trimming.

The PCR made use of 60 Vbeta and 13 Jbeta primers. This table comes from immunoSEQ multiplex PCR, and its TCRdb copy is limited to in-frame clones, with some not included. The data show approximately 110,000 clones, about 79% seen once. Regarding this clone: Its antigen is not identified.

The CDR3 runs 11 residues. Germline assignment: CDR1 DFQATT and CDR2 SNEGSKA (reference sequence). The TCR comes from a woman aged 18-30 years in good health and CMV-seronegative. Sample: PBMCs. The J gene is TRBJ1-1, the V gene TRBV20-1; 8 bases agree with TRBD1. CDR3 nucleotides: TGCAGGCCCGACAGGGGTGCTGAAGCTTTCTTT. Protein: CRPDRGAEAFF.